This is a list of T cell receptor beta chains from one sample in a study of blood T cell repertoires in COVID-19. This table comes from immunoSEQ multiplex PCR, and its TCRdb copy is limited to in-frame clones, with some not included. The sample has fewer than 200,000 clones; around 84% are singletons. Sequencing input: PBMCs or T cells enriched from blood (not recorded which). The origin of the receptors is a man aged 45 to 65 who had recovered from COVID-19. Each CDR3 is given with its conserved first and last residue. The D gene is left open where the match is weak. Size tells how often a clone was seen (once, few, many) or the class of an expanded clone, and some rows leave it out.

D gene	clone size	V gene	J gene	CDR3 DNA	CDR3 protein
NA	NA	TRBV18	TRBJ1-3	TGTGCCAGCTCACCAACCCGGACAGTAACGGGAAACACCATATATTTT	CASSPTRTVTGNTIYF
NA	NA	TRBV2	TRBJ1-3	TGTGCCAGCAGCCGGGAAACCTCTGGAAACACCATATATTTT	CASSRETSGNTIYF
NA	NA	TRBV6-6	TRBJ2-5	TGTGCCAGCAGTTACTCTGGCCGGGGTGGAGAGACCCAGTACTTC	CASSYSGRGGETQYF
TRBD1	NA	TRBV7-9	TRBJ2-7	TGTGCCAGCAGCCCGCCGACCACAGGGGTATCGGCCTACGAGCAGTACTTC	CASSPPTTGVSAYEQYF
TRBD1	NA	TRBV2	TRBJ1-1	TGTGCCAGTTACAGGGGCATGAACACTGAAGCTTTCTTT	CASYRGMNTEAFF
TRBD1	NA	TRBV30	TRBJ1-6	TGTGCCTGGAGTGCCGGGACAGGGGGCCAACCCCTCCACTTT	CAWSAGTGGQPLHF
TRBD1	once	TRBV6-2/TRBV6-3	TRBJ1-4	TGTGCCAGCAGTTCCCTACTTCACCAGGGGGAGGAAAAACTGTTTTTT	CASSSLLHQGEEKLFF
NA	once	TRBV18	TRBJ2-7	TGTGCCAGCTCACCGACTTTGGGGGGGCAGTACTTC	CASSPTLGGQYF
TRBD1	NA	TRBV7-9	TRBJ1-1	TGTGCCAGCAGCTTCGGGACAGGGGGCCGGGAAGCTTTCTTT	CASSFGTGGREAFF
TRBD2	NA	TRBV6-1	TRBJ2-2	TGTGCCAGCAGTGAACTAGCGGGGGCCATAGCCGGGGAGCTGTTTTTT	CASSELAGAIAGELFF
NA	NA	TRBV7-9	TRBJ1-6	TGTGCCAGCAGCCCTCTCCCTAATAGGGGATTTTCACCCCTCCACTTT	CASSPLPNRGFSPLHF
TRBD2	NA	TRBV7-2	TRBJ2-7	TGTGCCAGCAGCTCCGCGACCCAAACTAAAGCGGGGGAGCCAAGGGAGCAGTACTTC	CASSSATQTKAGEPREQYF
TRBD2	few	TRBV11-3	TRBJ2-1	TGTGCCAGCAGCTTAGTACCTAGCGGGGCCAATGAGCAGTTCTTC	CASSLVPSGANEQFF
TRBD1	NA	TRBV2	TRBJ2-7	TGTGCCAGCAGGGGGGACAGGTACACCTACGAGCAGTACTTC	CASRGDRYTYEQYF
NA	NA	TRBV5-1	TRBJ1-1	TGCGCCAGCAGTGACACGTTATCCCCGAACACTGAAGCTTTCTTT	CASSDTLSPNTEAFF
TRBD2	few	TRBV7-9	TRBJ2-1	TGTGCCAGCAGCTTCGGGGGGGCCCGGGCCAATGAGCAGTTCTTC	CASSFGGARANEQFF
TRBD2	NA	TRBV11-2	TRBJ2-1	TGTGCCAGCAGCACGCGGGGGTCCTACAATGAGCAGTTCTTC	CASSTRGSYNEQFF
NA	NA	TRBV7-2	TRBJ1-2	TGTGCCAGCAGCGGCCCGGGTAACTATGGCTACACCTTC	CASSGPGNYGYTF
NA	NA	TRBV18	TRBJ2-2	TGTGCCAGCTCACCACCCCTCGCGGACACCGGGGAGCTGTTTTTT	CASSPPLADTGELFF
NA	NA	TRBV5-1	TRBJ1-3	TGCGCCAGCAGCTTGGACGTCGGAGCTGGAAACACCATATATTTT	CASSLDVGAGNTIYF
NA	NA	TRBV6-1	TRBJ2-5	TGTGCCAGCAGTGAGGGAAACAGGGTAGAGACCCAGTACTTC	CASSEGNRVETQYF
NA	NA	TRBV25-1	TRBJ2-7	TGTGCCAGCAGTGCCGGGGGCGAGCAGTACTTC	CASSAGGEQYF
TRBD1	NA	TRBV2	TRBJ1-5	TGTGCCAGCAGTCGACAGGGAGGCCCCCATCAGCCCCAGCATTTT	CASSRQGGPHQPQHF
NA	NA	TRBV20-1	TRBJ2-7	TGCAGTGCTGCCCAGTCCTACGAGCAGTACTTC	CSAAQSYEQYF
NA	NA	TRBV9	TRBJ2-2	TGTGCCAGCAGCGTAGTTGTAGGGGCCCGAACCGGGGAGCTGTTTTTT	CASSVVVGARTGELFF
NA	NA	TRBV7-9	TRBJ2-7	TGTGCCAGCAGCATCCTCGAGGGCCATAGCTCCTACGAGCAGTACTTC	CASSILEGHSSYEQYF
TRBD1	NA	TRBV19	TRBJ2-7	TGTGCCAGTAGTACGGGACAGGACGAGCAGTACTTC	CASSTGQDEQYF
TRBD1	NA	TRBV7-6	TRBJ1-1	TGTGCCAGCAGCTTCACCACCGGGACAGGGAACACTGAAGCTTTCTTT	CASSFTTGTGNTEAFF
TRBD2	NA	TRBV7-6	TRBJ2-5	TGTGCCAGCAGCAACCGACTAGCGGGGGGCGCTGAGACCCAGTACTTC	CASSNRLAGGAETQYF
NA	NA	TRBV30	TRBJ1-2	TGTGCCTGGAGTGTATTGTCCCTGGGGGGGGCCCTCTATGGCTACACCTTC	CAWSVLSLGGALYGYTF
TRBD1	once	TRBV2	TRBJ1-1	TGTGCCACCCTGGGGCACAGGGGGTCTGAAGCTTTCTTT	CATLGHRGSEAFF